This is a list of T cell receptor beta chains from one sample in a study of T cells in Graves' hyperthyroidism and ophthalmopathy. MiXCR, run by TCRdb on the multiplex PCR reads, gives a single entry per CDR3 protein. The sample consists of hundreds of thousands of distinct CDR3 sequences, over 12% of them appearing once. The sample consisted of blood. The source is a man aged 18-30 years with Graves' ophthalmopathy. CDR3s include the opening cysteine and the closing phenylalanine or tryptophan. D genes are given only for firm matches. Rows give clone size only sometimes, using once, few, many, or a class for an expanded clone.

clone_size,d_call,j_call,v_call,cdr3_aa,cdr3_nt
NA,TRBD1,TRBJ1-2,TRBV29-1,CSAGQGFYGYTF,TGCAGCGCCGGACAGGGATTTTATGGCTACACCTTC
NA,TRBD2,TRBJ2-5,TRBV5-1,CASSLGREKETQYF,TGCGCCAGCAGCTTGGGGCGGGAGAAAGAGACCCAGTACTTC
many,NA,TRBJ2-7,TRBV6-1,CASSAPASSYEQYF,TGTGCCAGCAGTGCCCCAGCGAGCTCCTACGAGCAGTACTTC
few,NA,TRBJ1-2,TRBV3-1,CASSQDLTSSNYGYTF,TGTGCCAGCAGCCAAGATCTGACCAGCTCGAACTATGGCTACACCTTC
many,TRBD2,TRBJ2-7,TRBV3-1,CASSQVFSGSSYEQYF,TGTGCCAGCAGCCAAGTATTCAGCGGGAGCTCCTACGAGCAGTACTTC
many,NA,TRBJ2-7,TRBV20-1,CSARQTGAGIYEQYF,TGCAGTGCTAGGCAAACGGGAGCAGGGATCTACGAGCAGTACTTC
many,NA,TRBJ2-1,TRBV5-1,CASSLIGTLEQFF,TGCGCCAGCAGCTTGATCGGAACTCTTGAGCAGTTCTTC
many,NA,TRBJ2-2,TRBV19,CASRTDGSGIGELFF,TGTGCCAGTAGAACAGACGGATCAGGAATCGGGGAGCTGTTTTTT
many,TRBD2,TRBJ2-1,TRBV20-1,CSARLPGSGSGEQFF,TGCAGTGCTAGATTACCGGGCAGCGGGAGTGGAGAGCAGTTCTTC
few,NA,TRBJ2-3,TRBV4-1,CASSQNRGTDTQYF,TGCGCCAGCAGCCAAAACCGGGGCACAGATACGCAGTATTTT
many,NA,TRBJ1-5,TRBV30,CAWSGSDQPQHF,TGTGCCTGGAGTGGAAGCGACCAGCCCCAGCATTTT
many,NA,TRBJ1-2,TRBV12-3/TRBV12-4,CASSKLYGQGSYGYTF,TGTGCCAGCAGCAAACTCTATGGCCAGGGGAGCTATGGCTACACCTTC
many,NA,TRBJ1-2,TRBV18,CASSLSQANYGYTF,TGTGCCAGCTCCCTGTCCCAGGCTAACTATGGCTACACCTTC
many,NA,TRBJ1-2,TRBV7-9,CASSLAIAYGYTF,TGTGCCAGCAGCTTAGCAATAGCCTATGGCTACACCTTC
many,TRBD1,TRBJ2-1,TRBV12-3/TRBV12-4,CASSLTRTGRGGYNEQFF,TGTGCCAGCAGTCTCACTCGGACAGGAAGAGGGGGTTACAATGAGCAGTTCTTC
many,TRBD1,TRBJ1-1,TRBV30,CAWGQGTEAFF,TGTGCCTGGGGACAGGGAACTGAAGCTTTCTTT
many,TRBD1,TRBJ1-3,TRBV3-1,CASSYTGVGGNTIYF,TGTGCCAGCAGCTATACAGGGGTGGGTGGAAACACCATATATTTT
NA,NA,TRBJ1-6,TRBV7-3,CASSLREAYNSPLHF,TGTGCCAGCAGCTTAAGGGAAGCCTATAATTCACCCCTCCACTTT
NA,NA,TRBJ2-3,TRBV3-1,CASSQDTTMATQYF,TGTGCCAGCAGCCAAGATACGACTATGGCTACGCAGTATTTT
many,NA,TRBJ2-1,TRBV30,CAWSQTSYNEQFF,TGTGCCTGGAGTCAGACTAGCTACAATGAGCAGTTCTTC
NA,NA,TRBJ2-1,TRBV2,CASSDTSRSYNEQFF,TGTGCCAGCAGTGACACCTCTCGCTCCTACAATGAGCAGTTCTTC
NA,NA,TRBJ1-5,TRBV2,CASLTPGTGQPQHF,TGTGCCAGCCTGACCCCGGGGACTGGGCAGCCCCAGCATTTT
few,TRBD2,TRBJ2-2,TRBV5-1,CASSLGGSGTGELFF,TGCGCCAGCAGCTTGGGCGGGAGCGGGACCGGGGAGCTGTTTTTT
many,NA,TRBJ1-2,TRBV3-1,CASSQAEVAWGAVSYTF,TGTGCCAGCAGCCAAGCGGAAGTCGCTTGGGGGGCTGTTAGCTACACCTTC
many,TRBD1,TRBJ1-5,TRBV20-1,CSAVSRDRGQGGNQPQHF,TGCAGTGCTGTCAGCCGGGACAGGGGGCAGGGTGGCAATCAGCCCCAGCATTTT
many,NA,TRBJ1-2,TRBV12-3/TRBV12-4,CASSLEAGGGYGYTF,TGTGCCAGCAGTTTAGAGGCGGGGGGTGGCTATGGCTACACCTTC
few,NA,TRBJ2-2,TRBV18,CASSPLRDGTGELFF,TGTGCCAGCTCACCACTTAGAGATGGCACCGGGGAGCTGTTTTTT
many,NA,TRBJ2-7,TRBV4-1,CASSQDTGRSSYEQYF,TGCGCCAGCAGCCAAGACACGGGACGGAGCTCCTACGAGCAGTACTTC
many,NA,TRBJ2-7,TRBV6-5,CASSYSGITSSYEQYF,TGTGCCAGCAGTTACTCTGGCATAACCTCCTCCTACGAGCAGTACTTC
many,NA,TRBJ2-1,TRBV12-3/TRBV12-4,CASSFSWGEQFF,TGTGCCAGCAGTTTTAGTTGGGGTGAGCAGTTCTTC
NA,NA,TRBJ1-2,TRBV6-1,CASRDTIGPYGYTF,TGTGCCAGCAGAGATACTATTGGGCCCTATGGCTACACCTTC
many,NA,TRBJ1-1,TRBV2,CASSASGERTEAFF,TGTGCCAGCAGTGCATCAGGGGAGAGGACTGAAGCTTTCTTT
NA,NA,TRBJ2-6,TRBV18,CASSSGSGANVLTF,TGTGCCAGCTCATCGGGATCTGGGGCCAACGTCCTGACTTTC
few,NA,TRBJ1-5,TRBV19,CASLRNSYSNQPQHF,TGTGCCAGTCTAAGGAACTCATATAGCAATCAGCCCCAGCATTTT
many,NA,TRBJ2-7,TRBV12-3/TRBV12-4,CASSLAIGEQYF,TGTGCCAGCAGTTTAGCGATAGGGGAGCAGTACTTC
many,TRBD1,TRBJ2-2,TRBV7-3,CASSLLGQGQGGELFF,TGTGCCAGCAGCTTACTCGGACAGGGGCAGGGCGGGGAGCTGTTTTTT
many,NA,TRBJ2-3,TRBV11-2,CASTLTGADTQYF,TGTGCCAGCACCCTTACGGGGGCCGATACGCAGTATTTT
many,TRBD1,TRBJ1-2,TRBV12-3/TRBV12-4,CASSWATRTGFSYGGYTF,TGTGCCAGCAGTTGGGCTACCCGGACAGGGTTCTCCTATGGTGGCTACACCTTC
many,NA,TRBJ2-3,TRBV7-9,CASTPGYYSTDTQYF,TGTGCCAGCACCCCGGGGTACTATAGCACAGATACGCAGTATTTT
few,NA,TRBJ2-1,TRBV15,CATRETAFIISGQFF,TGTGCCACCAGGGAGACAGCGTTTATAATATCGGGTCAGTTCTTC
many,NA,TRBJ2-5,TRBV6-1,CASAGQPQETQYF,TGTGCCAGCGCCGGACAGCCCCAAGAGACCCAGTACTTC
many,NA,TRBJ1-5,TRBV6-1,CASSSTEWGRSNQPQHF,TGTGCCAGCAGTTCCACCGAGTGGGGCAGGAGCAATCAGCCCCAGCATTTT
NA,NA,TRBJ1-5,TRBV30,CAWSGRGLNQPQHF,TGTGCCTGGAGTGGCAGGGGATTAAATCAGCCCCAGCATTTT
many,TRBD1,TRBJ1-5,TRBV7-8,CASSPLAGGGGQPQHF,TGTGCCAGCAGCCCCCTAGCAGGGGGCGGTGGTCAGCCCCAGCATTTT
NA,NA,TRBJ1-1,TRBV10-2,CASSERRENTEAFF,TGCGCCAGCAGTGAGCGACGGGAGAACACTGAAGCTTTCTTT
many,TRBD2,TRBJ2-5,TRBV11-2,CASSLDPTQRGALETQYF,TGTGCCAGCAGCTTAGACCCCACCCAGCGGGGGGCCCTTGAGACCCAGTACTTC